The entry that follows covers one T cell receptor beta chain sequence. The sample's treatment: some 20 received Ad26.COV2.S at low or high dose, single or two shots; five or six received placebo; per-sample allocation not given. All samples were drawn on day 63, counting from the first vaccine or placebo injection. This record comes from a study of Ad26.COV2.S vaccination and SARS-CoV-2 variants. Data came from immunoSEQ multiplex PCR; TCRdb stores just in-frame clones and leaves some out. This table holds 360,000 or so clones, about 89% found once. The sample consisted of peripheral blood, taken in a trial of Ad26.COV2.S vaccine versus placebo. This clonotype originated in a person between 18 and 60 years old who received the Ad26.COV2.S COVID-19 vaccine or a placebo.

CDR3 sequence reads: CAWSVLTGTGSPAKDGYTF. In nucleotides, the CDR3 is TGTGCCTGGAGTGTCCTCACCGGGACAGGGTCTCCCGCGAAGGATGGCTACACCTTC. The V and J genes are TRBV30 and TRBJ1-2; 9 positions agree with TRBD1. The trim removed 0 bases at V and 6 bases at J, leaving 20 bases unmatched. Germline CDR1 and CDR2: GTSNPN and SVGIG (reference sequence). There are 19 residues in the CDR3.